This T cell receptor beta chain was documented in a study of identical twins. TCRdb redid the calling of the 5' RACE reads with MiXCR, one entry per CDR3 protein. The table lists roughly 250,000 distinct CDR3 sequences, 6% to 8.5% of them singletons, with roughly 5.4% in the top ten. The same data also contributed to another study, on yellow fever vaccine responses in identical twins.

Sequencing was performed on CD8+ T cells sorted from blood. This TCR was sampled from a woman aged 18-30 years in good health.

This CDR3 is CASSLLAFNEQFF. CDR3 nucleotides: TGTGCCAGCAGCTTATTGGCCTTCAATGAGCAGTTCTTC. The V and J genes are TRBV7-6 and TRBJ2-1; D unclear. This CDR3 has 13 residues. Germline V gives CDR1 SGHVS, CDR2 FNYEAQ. V shed 2 bases and J shed 6 bases, with 8 bases lying between them.